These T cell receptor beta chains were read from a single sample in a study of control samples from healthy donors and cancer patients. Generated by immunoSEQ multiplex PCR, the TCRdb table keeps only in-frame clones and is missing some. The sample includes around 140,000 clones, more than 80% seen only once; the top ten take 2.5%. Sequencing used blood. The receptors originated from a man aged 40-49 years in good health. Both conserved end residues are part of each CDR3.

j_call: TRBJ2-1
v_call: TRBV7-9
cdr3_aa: CASSEPGLDYNEQFF

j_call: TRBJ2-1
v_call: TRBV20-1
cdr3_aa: CSGGLYNEQFF

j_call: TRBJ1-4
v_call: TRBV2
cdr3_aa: CASDSGIREKLFF

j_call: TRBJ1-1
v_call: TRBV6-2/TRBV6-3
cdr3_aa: CASSRQGIMNTEAFF

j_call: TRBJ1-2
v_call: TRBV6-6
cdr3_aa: CASSHAGGEGYTF

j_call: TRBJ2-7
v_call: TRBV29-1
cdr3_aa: CSVARVTGGEEQYF

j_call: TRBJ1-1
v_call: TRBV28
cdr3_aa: CASSIQGAVTEAFF

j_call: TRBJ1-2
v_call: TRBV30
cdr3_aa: CAWSRTRDRDIYGYTF

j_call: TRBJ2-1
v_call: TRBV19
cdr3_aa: CASSIRTFMIRTTSRANEQFF

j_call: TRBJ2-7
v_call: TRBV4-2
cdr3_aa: CASSQGWGRGESYEQYF

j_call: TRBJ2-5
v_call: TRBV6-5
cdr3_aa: CASSPGGGKTQYF

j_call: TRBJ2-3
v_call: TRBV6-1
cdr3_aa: CASSEAEGTTDTQYF

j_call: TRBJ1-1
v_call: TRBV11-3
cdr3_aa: CASSLGGNTEAFF

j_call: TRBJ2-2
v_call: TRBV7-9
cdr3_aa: CASSFGSGLDTGELFF

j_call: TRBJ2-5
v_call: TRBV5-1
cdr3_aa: CASSREGYQETQYF

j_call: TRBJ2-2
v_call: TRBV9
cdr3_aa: CASSVAGGLRYGELFF

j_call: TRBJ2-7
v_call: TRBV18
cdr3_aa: CASSRDRSYEQYF

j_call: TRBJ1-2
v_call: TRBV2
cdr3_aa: CASTEQGSTYGYTF

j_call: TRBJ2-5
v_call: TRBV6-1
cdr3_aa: CASSEGTRGETQYF

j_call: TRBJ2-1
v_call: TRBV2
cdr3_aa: CASHNRGHEQFF

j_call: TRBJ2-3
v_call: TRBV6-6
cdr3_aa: CASSPGGFTDTQYF

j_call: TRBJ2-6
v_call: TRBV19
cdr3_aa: CASSLGGANVLTF

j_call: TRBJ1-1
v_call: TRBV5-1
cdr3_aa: CASSSQGFTEAFF

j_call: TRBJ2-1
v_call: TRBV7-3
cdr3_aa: CASSITGTHNEQFF

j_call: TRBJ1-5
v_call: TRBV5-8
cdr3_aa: CASSQYNQPQHF

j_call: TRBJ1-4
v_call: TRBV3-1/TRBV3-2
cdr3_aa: CASSPGPQAREKLFF

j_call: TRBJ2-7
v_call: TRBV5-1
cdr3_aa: CASSFGLDSNYEQYF